This T cell receptor (beta chain) was found in a study of T cell responses to AZD1222 COVID-19 vaccine. This CDR3 is 13 amino acids long. Germline loops: CDR1 MNHEY, CDR2 SVGAGI. V was cut by 2 bases and J by 3 bases, with 7 bases left in between. Assay: immunoSEQ multiplex PCR; the TCRdb copy retains only in-frame clones and omits some. The table has 90,000 to 150,000 clones, about 90% seen once. The rearrangement uses TRBV6-5 and TRBJ1-1; no clear D gene. Sequencing was performed on peripheral blood, taken on day 0 of AZD1222 vaccination. This sequence originates from an adult in good health. The CDR3 spells CASSYEVDTEAFF. The DNA of the CDR3 is TGTGCCAGCAGTTACGAGGTAGACACTGAAGCTTTCTTT.